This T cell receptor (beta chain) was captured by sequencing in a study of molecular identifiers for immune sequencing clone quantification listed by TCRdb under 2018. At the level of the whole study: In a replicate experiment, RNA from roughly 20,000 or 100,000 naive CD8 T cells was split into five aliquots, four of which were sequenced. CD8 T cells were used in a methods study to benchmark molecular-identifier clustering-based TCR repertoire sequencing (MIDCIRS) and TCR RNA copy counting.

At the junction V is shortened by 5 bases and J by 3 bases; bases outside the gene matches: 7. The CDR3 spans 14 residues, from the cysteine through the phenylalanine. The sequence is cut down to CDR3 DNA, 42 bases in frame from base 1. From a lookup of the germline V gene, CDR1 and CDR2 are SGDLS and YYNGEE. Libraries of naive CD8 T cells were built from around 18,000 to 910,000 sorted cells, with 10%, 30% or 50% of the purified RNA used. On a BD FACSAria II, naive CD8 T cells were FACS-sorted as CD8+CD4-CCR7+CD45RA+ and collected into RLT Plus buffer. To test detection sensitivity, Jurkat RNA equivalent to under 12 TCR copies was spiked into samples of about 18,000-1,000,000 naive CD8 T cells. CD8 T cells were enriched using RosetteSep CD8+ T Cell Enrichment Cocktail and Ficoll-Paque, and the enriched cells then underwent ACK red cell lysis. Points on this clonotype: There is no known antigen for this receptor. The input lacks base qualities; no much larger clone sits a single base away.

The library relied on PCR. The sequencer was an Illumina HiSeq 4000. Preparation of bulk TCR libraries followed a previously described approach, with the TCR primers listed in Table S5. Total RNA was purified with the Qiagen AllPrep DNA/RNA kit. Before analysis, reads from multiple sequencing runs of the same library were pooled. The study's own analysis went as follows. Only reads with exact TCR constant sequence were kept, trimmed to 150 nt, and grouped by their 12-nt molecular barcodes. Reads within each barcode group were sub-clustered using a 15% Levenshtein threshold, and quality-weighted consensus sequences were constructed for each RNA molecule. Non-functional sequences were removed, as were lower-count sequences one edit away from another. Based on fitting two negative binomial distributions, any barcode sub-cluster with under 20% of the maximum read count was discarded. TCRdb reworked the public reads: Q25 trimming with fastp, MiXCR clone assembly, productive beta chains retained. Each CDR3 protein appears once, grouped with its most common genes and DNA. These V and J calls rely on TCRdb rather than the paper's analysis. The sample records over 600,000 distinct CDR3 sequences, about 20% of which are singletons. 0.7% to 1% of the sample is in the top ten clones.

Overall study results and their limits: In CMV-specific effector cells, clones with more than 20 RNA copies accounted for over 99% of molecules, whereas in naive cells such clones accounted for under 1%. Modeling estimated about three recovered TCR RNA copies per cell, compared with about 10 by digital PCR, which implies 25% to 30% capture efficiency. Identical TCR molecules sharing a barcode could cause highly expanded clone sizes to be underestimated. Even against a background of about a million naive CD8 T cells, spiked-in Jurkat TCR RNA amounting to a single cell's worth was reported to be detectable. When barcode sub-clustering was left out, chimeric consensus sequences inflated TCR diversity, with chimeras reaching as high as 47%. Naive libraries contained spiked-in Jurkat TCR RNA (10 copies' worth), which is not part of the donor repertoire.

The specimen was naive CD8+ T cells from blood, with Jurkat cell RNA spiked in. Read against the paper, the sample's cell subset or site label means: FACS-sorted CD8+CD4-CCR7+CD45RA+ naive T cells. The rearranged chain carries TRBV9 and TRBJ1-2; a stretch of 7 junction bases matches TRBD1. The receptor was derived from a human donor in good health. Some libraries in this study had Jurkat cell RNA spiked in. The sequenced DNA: TGTGCCAGCAGTGAGTCCGGGACAGACTATGGCTACACCTTC. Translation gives CASSESGTDYGYTF.